This TCR beta chain appears in the sequencing data of a study of CD8 T cells in ankylosing spondylitis. Study-wide results and limits: From matched ankylosing spondylitis synovial fluid, disease-linked clones were reportedly recovered at significantly enriched levels. Roughly 8 highly homologous variants made up a TCR beta motif that seemed to typify ankylosing spondylitis blood.

MiXCR, run by TCRdb on the 5' RACE reads, gives a single entry per CDR3 protein. The sample carries around 340,000 distinct CDR3 sequences, roughly 20% recorded once. This CDR3 contains 14 residues. Trimming shortened V by 5 bases and J by 1 base, and 11 bases separated the two germline ends. A remark on this clonotype: As yet, its antigen is unknown.

The V call is TRBV12-3 or TRBV12-4, the J call TRBJ2-5; no firm D call. This sequence originates from a male donor with ankylosing spondylitis or in good health (not recorded which). The sequencing input was blood, either unsorted or a sorted T cell fraction (not recorded which). CDR3 region: CASSPRYGQETQYF. Here the CDR3 DNA reads TGTGCCAGCAGTCCCCGGTATGGCCAAGAGACCCAGTACTTC.